A single sample is the source of the 6 T cell receptor beta chains below, sequenced in a study of blood T cells in healthy people across ages. Combining a sample-barcoded 5' primer with a J-beta primer mix, a second PCR ran for roughly 7 to 12 cycles. In TCRdb, the 5' RACE reads were re-called with MiXCR into one record per CDR3 protein. The sample includes some 1.4 million distinct CDR3 sequences, 42% seen only once; the top ten take 7.9%. The sequenced sample consisted of blood. Source of these receptors: a woman aged 18-29 years in good health.

This clonotype has just one count. V is TRBV7-2 and J is TRBJ1-1, with D possibly matching TRBD1 (5 bases). Trimming stripped 5 bases from V and 6 bases from J, with 16 bases between. CDR3 size: 14 residues. The germline V gene encodes CDR1 SGHTA and CDR2 FQGNSA. CDR3: CASSRGGVKPEAFF. The CDR3 DNA reads TGTGCCAGCAGCCGGGGAGGGGTGAAGCCTGAAGCTTTCTTT.

This chain uses TRBV5-1 with TRBJ2-3; possibly TRBD2 for D (7 bases). The CDR3 totals 18 residues. The V gene lost 0 bases and the J gene lost 4 bases, with 21 bases spanning the gap. In germline, CDR1 is SGHRS, CDR2 YFSETQ. CDR3: CASSLAGEGPAGADTQYF. Here the CDR3 DNA reads TGCGCCAGCAGCTTGGCAGGGGAGGGCCCGGCCGGTGCAGATACGCAGTATTTT.

This clonotype was counted only a few times. This sequence joins TRBV13 and TRBJ2-3, with D uncertain. The CDR3 sequence is 18 residues long. Trimming removed 5 bases at V and 0 bases at J, with 21 bases between. Germline V lookup: CDR1 PRHDT, CDR2 FYEKMQ (reference sequence). CDR3 region: CASSELIPGDPSTDTQYF. Here the CDR3 DNA reads TGTGCCAGCAGCGAACTCATACCCGGTGACCCTAGCACAGATACGCAGTATTTT.

In nucleotides, the CDR3 is TGCAGTGCGACTACTCTAGCGGGCAGCACAGATACGCAGTATTTT. This gives the protein CSATTLAGSTDTQYF. The genes are TRBV20-1 and TRBJ2-3; 8 nucleotides align to TRBD2. V dropped 6 bases and J dropped 0; count of bases not matched to a gene: 8. CDR1 and CDR2 (germline): DFQATT, SNEGSKA (reference sequence). The CDR3 length is 15 residues.

There are a few counts of this clonotype. The chain is built from TRBV6-5 and TRBJ2-1; 8 bases match TRBD2. Germline assignment: CDR1 MNHEY and CDR2 SVGAGI. This CDR3 is 15 amino acids long. V lost 3 bases to trimming and J lost 6 bases; unmatched junction nucleotides: 7. CDR3: CASSYAGGRRNEQFF. Here the CDR3 DNA reads TGTGCCAGCAGTTATGCGGGAGGAAGACGCAATGAGCAGTTCTTC.

This clonotype has only a few counts. This chain joins TRBV5-1 and TRBJ1-5, with D possibly TRBD1 on 6 matching bases. V lost 0 bases and J 2 bases, leaving 12 bases between the germline ends. This CDR3 contains 16 residues. In germline, CDR1 is SGHRS, CDR2 YFSETQ. The CDR3 nucleotides are TGCGCCAGCAGCTTGGGATCGACAGGCGGCAATCAGCCCCAGCATTTT. It codes for CASSLGSTGGNQPQHF.